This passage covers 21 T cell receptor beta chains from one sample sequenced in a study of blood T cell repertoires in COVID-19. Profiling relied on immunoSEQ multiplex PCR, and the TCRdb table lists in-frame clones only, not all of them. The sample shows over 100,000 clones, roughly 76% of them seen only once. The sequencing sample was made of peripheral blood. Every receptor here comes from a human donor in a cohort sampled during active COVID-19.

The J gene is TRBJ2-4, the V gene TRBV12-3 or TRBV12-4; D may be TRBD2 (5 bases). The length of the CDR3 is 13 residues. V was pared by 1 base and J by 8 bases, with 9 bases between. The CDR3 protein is CASSLGTGDIQYF. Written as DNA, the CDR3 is TGTGCCAGCAGTTTAGGGACTGGGGACATTCAGTACTTC.

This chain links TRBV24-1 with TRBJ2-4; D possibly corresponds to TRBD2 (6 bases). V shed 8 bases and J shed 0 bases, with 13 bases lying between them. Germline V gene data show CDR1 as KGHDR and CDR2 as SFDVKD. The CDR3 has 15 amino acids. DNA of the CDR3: TGTGCCACCACCCCCGCGGGGATAGCCAAAAACATTCAGTACTTC. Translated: CATTPAGIAKNIQYF.

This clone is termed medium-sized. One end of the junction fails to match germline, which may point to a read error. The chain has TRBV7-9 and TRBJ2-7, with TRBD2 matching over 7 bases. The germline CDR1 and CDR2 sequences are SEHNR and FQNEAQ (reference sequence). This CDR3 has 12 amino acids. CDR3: CASSNLTSPTAF. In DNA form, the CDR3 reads TGTGCCAGCAGCAACCTGACTAGCCCGACAGCCTTC.

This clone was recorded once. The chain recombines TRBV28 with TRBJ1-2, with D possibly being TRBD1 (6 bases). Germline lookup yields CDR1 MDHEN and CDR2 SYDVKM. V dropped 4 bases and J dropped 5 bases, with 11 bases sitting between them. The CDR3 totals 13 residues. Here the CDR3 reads CASSSGGQYGYTF. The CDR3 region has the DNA TGTGCCAGCAGTTCAGGCGGACAGTATGGCTACACCTTC.

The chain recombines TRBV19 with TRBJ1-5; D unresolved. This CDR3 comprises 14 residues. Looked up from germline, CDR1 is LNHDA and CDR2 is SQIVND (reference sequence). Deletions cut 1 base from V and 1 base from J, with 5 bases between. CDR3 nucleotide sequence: TGTGCCAGTAGTATAGTACAGAGCAATCAGCCCCAGCATTTT. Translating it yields CASSIVQSNQPQHF.

CDR3 region: CASSPNQDAQYF. DNA of the CDR3: TGTGCCAGCAGCCCGAACCAGGATGCGCAGTATTTT. This chain links TRBV9 with TRBJ2-3; D gene uncertain. The CDR3 loop spans 12 amino acids. The V gene lost 4 bases and the J gene lost 10 bases, with 13 bases spanning the gap. CDR1 and CDR2 from the germline V gene are SGDLS and YYNGEE. The variable domain in full, completed from reference TRBV9 and TRBJ2-3, reads DSGVTQTPKHLITATGQRVTLRCSPRSGDLSVYWYQQSLDQGLQFLIQYYNGEERAKGNILERFSAQQFPDLHSELNLSSLELGDSALYFCASSPNQDAQYFGPGTRLTVL.

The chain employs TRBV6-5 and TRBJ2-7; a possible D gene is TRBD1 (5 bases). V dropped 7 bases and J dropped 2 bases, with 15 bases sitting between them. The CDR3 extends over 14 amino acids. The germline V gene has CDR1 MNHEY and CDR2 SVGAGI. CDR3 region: CASITDVGPYEQYF. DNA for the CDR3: TGTGCCAGCATTACAGATGTGGGGCCCTACGAGCAGTACTTC.

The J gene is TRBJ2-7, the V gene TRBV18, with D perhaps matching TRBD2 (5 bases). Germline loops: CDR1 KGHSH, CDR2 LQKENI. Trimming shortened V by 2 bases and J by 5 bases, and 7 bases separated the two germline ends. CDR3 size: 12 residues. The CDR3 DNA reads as TGTGCCAGCTCACCAAACGGGGACGAGCAGTACTTC. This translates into CASSPNGDEQYF. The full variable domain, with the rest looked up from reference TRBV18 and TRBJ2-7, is NAGVMQNPRHLVRRRGQEARLRCSPMKGHSHVYWYRQLPEEGLKFMVYLQKENIIDESGMPKERFSAEFPKEGPSILRIQQVVRGDSAAYFCASSPNGDEQYFGPGTRLTVT.

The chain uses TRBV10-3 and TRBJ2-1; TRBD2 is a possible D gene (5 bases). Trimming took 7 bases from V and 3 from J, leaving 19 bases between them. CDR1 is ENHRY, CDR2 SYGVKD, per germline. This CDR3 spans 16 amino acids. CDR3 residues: CAITPEGRGNYNEQFF. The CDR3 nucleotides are TGTGCCATCACCCCGGAAGGACGGGGAAACTACAATGAGCAGTTCTTC.

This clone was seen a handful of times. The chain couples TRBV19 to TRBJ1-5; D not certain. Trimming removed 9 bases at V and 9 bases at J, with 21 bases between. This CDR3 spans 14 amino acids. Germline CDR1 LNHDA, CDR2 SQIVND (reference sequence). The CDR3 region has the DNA TGTGCCAGCACTTTAGTGACTTCACAATGGCCCCAGCATTTT. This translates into CASTLVTSQWPQHF.

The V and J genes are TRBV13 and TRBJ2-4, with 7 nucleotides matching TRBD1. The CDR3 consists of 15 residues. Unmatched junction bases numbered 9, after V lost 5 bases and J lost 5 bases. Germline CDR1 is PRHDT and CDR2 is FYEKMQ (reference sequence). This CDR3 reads CASSRTRQGQNIQYF. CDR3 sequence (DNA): TGTGCCAGCAGCCGAACCCGACAGGGCCAAAACATTCAGTACTTC.

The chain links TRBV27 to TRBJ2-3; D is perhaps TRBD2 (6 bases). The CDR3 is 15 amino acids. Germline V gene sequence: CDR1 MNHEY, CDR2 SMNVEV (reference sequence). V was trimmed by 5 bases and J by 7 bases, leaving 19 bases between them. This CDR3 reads CASSPIGPRGNTQYF. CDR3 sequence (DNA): TGTGCCAGCAGTCCTATCGGGCCCCGCGGGAATACGCAGTATTTT.

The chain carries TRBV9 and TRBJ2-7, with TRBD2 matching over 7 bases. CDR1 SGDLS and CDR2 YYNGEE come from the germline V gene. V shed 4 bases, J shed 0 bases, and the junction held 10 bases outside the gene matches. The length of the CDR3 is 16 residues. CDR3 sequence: CASSTTDGGYSYEQYF. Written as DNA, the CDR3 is TGTGCCAGCAGCACCACCGACGGGGGGTACTCCTACGAGCAGTACTTC.

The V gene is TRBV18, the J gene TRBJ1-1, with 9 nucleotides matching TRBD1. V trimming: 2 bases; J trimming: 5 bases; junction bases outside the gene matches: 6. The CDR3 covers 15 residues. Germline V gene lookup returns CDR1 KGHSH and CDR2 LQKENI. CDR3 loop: CASSPLGQGGTEAFF. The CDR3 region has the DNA TGTGCCAGCTCACCATTGGGACAGGGTGGAACTGAAGCTTTCTTT.

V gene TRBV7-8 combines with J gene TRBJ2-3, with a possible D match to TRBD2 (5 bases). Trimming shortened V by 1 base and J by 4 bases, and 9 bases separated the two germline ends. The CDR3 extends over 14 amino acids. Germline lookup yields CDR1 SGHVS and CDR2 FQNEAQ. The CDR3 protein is CASSLGRAADTQYF. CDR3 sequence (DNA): TGTGCCAGCAGCTTAGGGCGGGCCGCAGATACGCAGTATTTT.

The CDR3 protein is CASSLVGGTEVYNEQFF. The CDR3, as DNA: TGTGCCAGCAGCTTAGTAGGCGGCACGGAGGTCTACAATGAGCAGTTCTTC. The rearrangement links TRBV7-2 to TRBJ2-1, with a tentative D call TRBD2 (5 bases). This CDR3 comprises 17 residues. Per the germline V gene, CDR1 is SGHTA and CDR2 is FQGNSA. V lost 1 base and J lost 3, with 16 bases in between.

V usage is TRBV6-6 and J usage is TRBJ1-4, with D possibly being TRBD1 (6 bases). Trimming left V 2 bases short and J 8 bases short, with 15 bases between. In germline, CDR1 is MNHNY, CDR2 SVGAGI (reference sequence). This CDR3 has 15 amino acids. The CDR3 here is CASSYATGLEEKLFF. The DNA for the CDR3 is TGTGCCAGCAGTTACGCGACAGGTCTGGAGGAAAAACTGTTTTTT.

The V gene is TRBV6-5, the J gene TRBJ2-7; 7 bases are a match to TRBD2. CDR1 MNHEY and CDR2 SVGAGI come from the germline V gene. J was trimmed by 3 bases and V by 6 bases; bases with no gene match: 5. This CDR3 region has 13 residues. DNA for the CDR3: TGTGCCAGCAGCTCGACTAGCAGCTACGAGCAGTACTTC. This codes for CASSSTSSYEQYF.

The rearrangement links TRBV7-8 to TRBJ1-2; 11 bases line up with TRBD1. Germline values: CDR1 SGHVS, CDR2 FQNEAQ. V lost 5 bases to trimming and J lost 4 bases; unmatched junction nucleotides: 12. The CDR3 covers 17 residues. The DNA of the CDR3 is TGTGCCAGCAGCCCCCAACCACGGACAGGGGGCGGCTATGGCTACACCTTC. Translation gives CASSPQPRTGGGYGYTF.

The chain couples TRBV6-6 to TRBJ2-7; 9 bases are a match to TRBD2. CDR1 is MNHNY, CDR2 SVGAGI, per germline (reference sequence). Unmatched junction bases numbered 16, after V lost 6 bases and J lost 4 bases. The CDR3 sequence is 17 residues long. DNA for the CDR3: TGTGCCAGCAGCCGACTCTCGAGCGGGGGGAGAGTTTACGAGCAGTACTTC. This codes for CASSRLSSGGRVYEQYF.

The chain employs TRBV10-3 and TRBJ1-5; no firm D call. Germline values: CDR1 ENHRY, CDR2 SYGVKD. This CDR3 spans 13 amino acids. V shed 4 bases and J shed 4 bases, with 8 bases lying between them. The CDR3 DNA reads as TGTGCCATCAGTGGGATACTAAATCAGCCCCAGCATTTT. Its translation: CAISGILNQPQHF.